This T cell receptor (beta chain) appears in the sequencing data of a study of cytomegalovirus exposure and HLA in healthy donors. As for the study in general: It was reported in a later analysis that the 120 or so validation repertoires used the same platform as the 666 first-cohort repertoires.

Generated by immunoSEQ multiplex PCR, the TCRdb table keeps only in-frame clones and is missing some. The table includes over 200,000 clones, about 90% detected once. V lost 5 bases, J lost 2 bases, and 1 base stayed unmatched. This CDR3 comprises 15 residues. Germline V gene sequence: CDR1 SGHTA, CDR2 FQGNSA. Study outcomes and limitations: The dataset shows that most TCR sequences were rare, while some public TCRs occurred in many donors. A list of more than 150 TCR beta chains associated with cytomegalovirus was given.

About this clone: Its antigen is as yet unknown.

The chain recombines TRBV7-2 with TRBJ1-3; 12 nucleotides agree with TRBD1. This receptor was taken from a woman between 18 and 30 years old in good health and CMV-seronegative. Sequencing was done on a sample of PBMCs. CDR3 protein: CASSRDRGPGNTIYF. The CDR3 region has the DNA TGTGCCAGCAGCCGGGACAGGGGGCCTGGAAACACCATATATTTT.